This record looks at one T cell receptor beta chain sequence and its context. With V trimmed by 5 bases and J by 11 bases, 11 bases remained unmatched. CDR3 length equals 13 residues. As processed by the authors: Nucleated cell counts were estimated from reference gene primer amplification. Assay: immunoSEQ multiplex PCR; the TCRdb copy retains only in-frame clones and omits some. That table supplies the V and J calls and clone size; D and trimming were determined from the DNA. Of 55,000 to 65,000 clones in the sample, about 80% were seen once. This entry belongs to a study of blood T cell repertoires in COVID-19.

Sequencing was carried out using peripheral blood. The chain uses TRBV12-3 or TRBV12-4 and TRBJ1-2, with 7 bases fitting TRBD1. The source is an elderly woman with acute or convalescent COVID-19. The CDR3 region is CASSRRTGTEYTF. The CDR3, as DNA: TGTGCCAGCAGTCGCCGTACCGGGACAGAATACACCTTC.